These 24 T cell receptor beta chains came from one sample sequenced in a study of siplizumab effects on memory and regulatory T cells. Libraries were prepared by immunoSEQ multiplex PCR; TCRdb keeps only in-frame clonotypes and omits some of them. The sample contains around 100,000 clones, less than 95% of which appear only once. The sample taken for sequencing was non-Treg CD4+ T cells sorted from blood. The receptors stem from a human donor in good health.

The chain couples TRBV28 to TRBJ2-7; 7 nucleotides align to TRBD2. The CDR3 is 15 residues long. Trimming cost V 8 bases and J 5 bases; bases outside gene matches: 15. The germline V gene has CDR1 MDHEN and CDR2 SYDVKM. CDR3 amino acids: CASRTPSGKGHEQYF. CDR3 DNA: TGTGCCAGCCGAACCCCCAGCGGGAAGGGCCACGAGCAGTACTTC.

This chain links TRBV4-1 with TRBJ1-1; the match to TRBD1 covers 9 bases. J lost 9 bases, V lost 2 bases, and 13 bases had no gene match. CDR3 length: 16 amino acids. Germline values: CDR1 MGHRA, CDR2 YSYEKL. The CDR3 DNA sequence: TGCGCCAGCAGCCAATGGGGACAGGGAAATCTTCGTCAAGCTTTCTTT. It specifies CASSQWGQGNLRQAFF.

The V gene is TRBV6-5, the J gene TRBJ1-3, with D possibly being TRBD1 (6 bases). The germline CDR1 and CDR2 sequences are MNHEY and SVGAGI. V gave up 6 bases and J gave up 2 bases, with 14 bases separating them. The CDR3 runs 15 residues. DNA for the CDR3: TGTGCCAGCAGCATACAGGGTTCTACTGGAAACACCATATATTTT. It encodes CASSIQGSTGNTIYF.

For the CDR3, the DNA is TGTGCCAGCAGAGAAGCAGGGGTATGGGAAAAACTGTTTTTT. Protein product: CASREAGVWEKLFF. This sequence joins TRBV28 and TRBJ1-4; possible D gene TRBD1, 6 bases. The germline gives CDR1 MDHEN, CDR2 SYDVKM. The germline V and J ends were trimmed by 6 bases and 8 bases, with 16 bases remaining between them. This CDR3 is built from 14 residues.

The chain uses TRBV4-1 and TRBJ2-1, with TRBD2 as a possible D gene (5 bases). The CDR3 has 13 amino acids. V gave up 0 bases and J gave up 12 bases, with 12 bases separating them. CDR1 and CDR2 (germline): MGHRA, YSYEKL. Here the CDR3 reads CASSQERDGGQFF. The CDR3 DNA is TGCGCCAGCAGCCAAGAAAGAGACGGAGGGCAGTTCTTC.

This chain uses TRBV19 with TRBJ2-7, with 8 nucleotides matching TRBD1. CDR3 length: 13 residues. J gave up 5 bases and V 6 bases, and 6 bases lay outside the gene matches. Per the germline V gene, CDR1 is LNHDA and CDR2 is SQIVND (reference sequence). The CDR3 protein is CASSRDRIDEQYF. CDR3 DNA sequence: TGTGCCAGTAGCCGGGACAGGATCGACGAGCAGTACTTC.

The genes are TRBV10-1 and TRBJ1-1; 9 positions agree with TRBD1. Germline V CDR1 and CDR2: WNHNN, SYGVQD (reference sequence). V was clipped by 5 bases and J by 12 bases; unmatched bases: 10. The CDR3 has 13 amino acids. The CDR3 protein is CASSPLTGGTTFF. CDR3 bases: TGCGCCAGCAGTCCTTTGACAGGGGGTACGACTTTCTTT.

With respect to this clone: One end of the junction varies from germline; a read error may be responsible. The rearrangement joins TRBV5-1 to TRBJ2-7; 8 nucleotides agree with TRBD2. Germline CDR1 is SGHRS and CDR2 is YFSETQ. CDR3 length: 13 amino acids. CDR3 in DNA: TGCGCCAGCAGCCCGGCGGGGACTAGATTCAAGGACTTC. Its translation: CASSPAGTRFKDF.

CDR3: CSAKITGTGMDEQFF. The CDR3 DNA reads as TGCAGCGCAAAAATTACCGGGACAGGGATGGATGAGCAGTTCTTC. The chain links TRBV29-1 to TRBJ2-1; 9 bases are a match to TRBD1. Trimming took 7 bases from V and 8 from J; bases not matched to a gene: 15. Germline CDR1 SQVTM, CDR2 ANQGSEA. The CDR3 consists of 15 residues.

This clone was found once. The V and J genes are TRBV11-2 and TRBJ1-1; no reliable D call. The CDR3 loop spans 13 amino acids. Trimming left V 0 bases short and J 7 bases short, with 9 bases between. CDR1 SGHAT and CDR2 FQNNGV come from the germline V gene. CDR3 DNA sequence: TGTGCCAGCAGCTTAGAACCCGGGAATGAAGCTTTCTTT. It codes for CASSLEPGNEAFF. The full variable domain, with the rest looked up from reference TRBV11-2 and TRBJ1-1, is EAGVAQSPRYKIIEKRQSVAFWCNPISGHATLYWYQQILGQGPKLLIQFQNNGVVDDSQLPKDRFSAERLKGVDSTLKIQPAKLEDSAVYLCASSLEPGNEAFFGQGTRLTVV.

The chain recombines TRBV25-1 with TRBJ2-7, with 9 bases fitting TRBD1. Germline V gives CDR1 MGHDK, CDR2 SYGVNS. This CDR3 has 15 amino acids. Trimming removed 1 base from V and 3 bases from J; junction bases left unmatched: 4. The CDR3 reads CASSESRDRDYEQYF. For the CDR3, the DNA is TGTGCCAGCAGTGAATCAAGGGACAGGGACTACGAGCAGTACTTC.

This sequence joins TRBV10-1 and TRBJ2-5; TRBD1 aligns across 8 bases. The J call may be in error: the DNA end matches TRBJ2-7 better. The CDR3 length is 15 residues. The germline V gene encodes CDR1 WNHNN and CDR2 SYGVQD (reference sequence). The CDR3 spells CASNPAGGDLYEQYF. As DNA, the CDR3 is TGCGCCAGCAATCCCGCAGGGGGCGACTTGTACGAGCAGTACTTC.

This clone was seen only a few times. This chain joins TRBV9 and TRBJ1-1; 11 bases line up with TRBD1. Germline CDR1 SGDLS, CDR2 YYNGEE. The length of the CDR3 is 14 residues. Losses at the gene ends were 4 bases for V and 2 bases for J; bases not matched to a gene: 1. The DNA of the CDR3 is TGTGCCAGCAGCAGGACAGGGGGCAACACTGAAGCTTTCTTT. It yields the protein CASSRTGGNTEAFF.

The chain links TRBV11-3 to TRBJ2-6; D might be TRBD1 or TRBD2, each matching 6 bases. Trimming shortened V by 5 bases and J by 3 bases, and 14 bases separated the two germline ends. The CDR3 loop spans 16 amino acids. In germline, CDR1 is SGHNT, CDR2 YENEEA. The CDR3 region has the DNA TGTGCCAGCAGCGACGGGGGCCTGGGTGGGGCCAACGTCCTGACTTTC. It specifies CASSDGGLGGANVLTF.

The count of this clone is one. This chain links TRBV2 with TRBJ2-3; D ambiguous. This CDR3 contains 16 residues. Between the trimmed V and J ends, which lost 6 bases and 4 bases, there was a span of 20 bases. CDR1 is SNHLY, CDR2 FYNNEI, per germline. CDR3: CASSQKGLDLSDTQYF. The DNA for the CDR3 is TGTGCCAGCAGCCAAAAGGGTTTAGATCTTTCAGATACGCAGTATTTT.

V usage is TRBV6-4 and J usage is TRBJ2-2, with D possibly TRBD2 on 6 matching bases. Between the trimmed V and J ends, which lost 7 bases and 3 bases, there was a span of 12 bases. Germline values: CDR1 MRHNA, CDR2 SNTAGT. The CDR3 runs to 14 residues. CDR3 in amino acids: CASKLIADTGELFF. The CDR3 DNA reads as TGTGCCAGCAAGCTTATAGCGGACACCGGGGAGCTGTTTTTT.

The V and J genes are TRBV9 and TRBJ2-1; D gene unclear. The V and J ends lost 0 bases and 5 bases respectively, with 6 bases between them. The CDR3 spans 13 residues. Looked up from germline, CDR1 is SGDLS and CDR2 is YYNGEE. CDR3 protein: CASSVGPNNEQFF. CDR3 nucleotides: TGTGCCAGCAGCGTAGGGCCAAACAATGAGCAGTTCTTC.

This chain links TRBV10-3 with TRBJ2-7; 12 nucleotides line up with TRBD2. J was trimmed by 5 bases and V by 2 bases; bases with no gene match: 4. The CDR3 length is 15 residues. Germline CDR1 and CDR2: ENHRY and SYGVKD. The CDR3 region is CAISERLAGVHEQYF. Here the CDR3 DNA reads TGTGCCATCAGTGAGAGACTAGCGGGAGTCCACGAGCAGTACTTC.

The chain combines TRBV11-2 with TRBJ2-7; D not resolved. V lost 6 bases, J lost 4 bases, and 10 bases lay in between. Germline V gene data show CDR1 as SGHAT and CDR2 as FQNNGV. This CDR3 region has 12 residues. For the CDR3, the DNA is TGTGCCAGCAGTCTTAGTTATTACGAGCAGTACTTC. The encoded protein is CASSLSYYEQYF.

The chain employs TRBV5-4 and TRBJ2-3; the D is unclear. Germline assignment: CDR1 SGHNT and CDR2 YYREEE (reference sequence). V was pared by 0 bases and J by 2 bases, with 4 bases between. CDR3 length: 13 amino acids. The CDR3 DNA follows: TGTGCCAGCAGCTTGGACACCACAGATACGCAGTATTTT. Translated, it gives CASSLDTTDTQYF.

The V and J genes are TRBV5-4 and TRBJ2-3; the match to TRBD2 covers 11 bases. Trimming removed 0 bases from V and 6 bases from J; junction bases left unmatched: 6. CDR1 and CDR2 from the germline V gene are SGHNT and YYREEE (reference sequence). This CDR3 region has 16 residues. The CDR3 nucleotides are TGTGCCAGCAGCTTGGTTAGCGGGAGGGGCGAGGATACGCAGTATTTT. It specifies CASSLVSGRGEDTQYF.

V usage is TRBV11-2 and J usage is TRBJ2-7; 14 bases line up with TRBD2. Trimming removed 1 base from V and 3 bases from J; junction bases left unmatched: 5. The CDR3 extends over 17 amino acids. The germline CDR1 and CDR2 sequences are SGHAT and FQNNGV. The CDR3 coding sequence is TGTGCCAGCAGCTTAGCCGGAGGACTAGCGGGGGGCTACGAGCAGTACTTC. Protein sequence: CASSLAGGLAGGYEQYF. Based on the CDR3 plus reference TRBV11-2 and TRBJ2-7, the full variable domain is EAGVAQSPRYKIIEKRQSVAFWCNPISGHATLYWYQQILGQGPKLLIQFQNNGVVDDSQLPKDRFSAERLKGVDSTLKIQPAKLEDSAVYLCASSLAGGLAGGYEQYFGPGTRLTVT.

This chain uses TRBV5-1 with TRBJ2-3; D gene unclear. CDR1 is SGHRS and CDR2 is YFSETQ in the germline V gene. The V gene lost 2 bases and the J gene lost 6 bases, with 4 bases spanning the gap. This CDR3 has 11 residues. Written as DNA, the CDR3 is TGCGCCAGCAGCTTTTTGGATACGCAGTATTTT. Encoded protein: CASSFLDTQYF.

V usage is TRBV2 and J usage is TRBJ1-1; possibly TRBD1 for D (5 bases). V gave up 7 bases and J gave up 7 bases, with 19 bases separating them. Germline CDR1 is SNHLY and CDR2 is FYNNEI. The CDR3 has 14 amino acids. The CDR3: CASTLIGARSEAFF. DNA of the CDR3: TGTGCCAGCACGCTGATAGGGGCCCGGAGTGAAGCTTTCTTT.